This T cell receptor beta chain was sequenced during a study of blood T cell repertoires in COVID-19. In regard to this clone: An end of the junction differs from the germline gene, which may be a read error.

TCRdb keeps only in-frame clones here, not all; method: immunoSEQ multiplex PCR. Of around 100,000 clones in the sample, 88% were seen once. Germline V gene data show CDR1 as SEHNR and CDR2 as FQNEAQ (reference sequence). There are 14 residues in the CDR3. This receptor was obtained from a human donor in a cohort sampled during active COVID-19. The sequencing input was peripheral blood. The J gene is TRBJ1-1, the V gene TRBV7-9; perhaps TRBD1 as D (5 bases). The CDR3 is CASSLEIDRSEAFF. CDR3 in DNA: TGTGCCAGCAGTTTAGAGATTGACAGAAGTGAAGCTTTCTTT.